This TCR beta chain was retrieved from a study of monozygotic twins with cystic fibrosis. Study details: Library input was 3 to 3.5 micrograms of fragmented DNA, with about 15 PCR cycles.

CDR1 is SQVTM, CDR2 ANQGSEA, per germline. V lost 4 bases to trimming and J lost 5 bases, with 8 bases between them. The CDR3 length is 11 residues. Data came from immunoSEQ multiplex PCR; TCRdb stores just in-frame clones and leaves some out. The sample lists 36,000 or so clones; 80% to 95% were seen once. On this clone itself: Its antigen is unidentified.

Study-level points and caveats: The repertoire was suggested to be naive-dominated, clonality median about 0.01. In 13 of 16 pairs, V gene usage was closest to the co-twin's. Unrelated CF individuals shared fewer identical clonotypes than monozygotic CF twins.

The rearrangement links TRBV29-1 to TRBJ1-2; possibly TRBD1 for D (6 bases). The receptor was isolated from a boy aged 2 to 10 with cystic fibrosis. The specimen was blood. The CDR3 protein is CSVGGPYGYTF. CDR3 DNA sequence: TGCAGCGTTGGGGGGCCGTATGGCTACACCTTC.